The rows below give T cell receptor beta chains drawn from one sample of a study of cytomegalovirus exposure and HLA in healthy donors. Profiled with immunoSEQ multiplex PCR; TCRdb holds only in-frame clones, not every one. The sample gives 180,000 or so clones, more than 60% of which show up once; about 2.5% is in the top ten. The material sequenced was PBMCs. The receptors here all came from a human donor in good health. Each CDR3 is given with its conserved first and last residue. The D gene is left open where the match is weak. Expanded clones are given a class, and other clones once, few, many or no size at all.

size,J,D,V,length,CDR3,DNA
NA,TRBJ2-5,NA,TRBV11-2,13,CASSLPTEETQYF,TGTGCCAGCAGCCTACCAACAGAAGAGACCCAGTACTTC
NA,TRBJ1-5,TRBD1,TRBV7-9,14,CASSRDRERQPQHF,TGTGCCAGCAGCAGGGACAGGGAACGTCAGCCCCAGCATTTT
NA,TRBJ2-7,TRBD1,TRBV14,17,CASSQQAPGTGAYEQYF,TGTGCCAGCAGCCAACAAGCCCCCGGGACAGGGGCCTACGAGCAGTACTTC
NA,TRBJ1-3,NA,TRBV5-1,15,CASSLGGSSGNTIYF,TGCGCCAGCAGCTTGGGGGGCAGCTCTGGAAACACCATATATTTT
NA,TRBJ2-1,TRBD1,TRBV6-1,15,CASSERPGGHNEQFF,TGTGCCAGCAGTGAAAGGCCAGGGGGACACAATGAGCAGTTCTTC
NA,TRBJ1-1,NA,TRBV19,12,CASSRQNTEAFF,TGCGCCAGTAGTCGACAGAACACTGAAGCTTTCTTT
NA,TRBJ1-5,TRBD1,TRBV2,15,CASSDFGQGGQPQHF,TGTGCCAGCAGTGATTTTGGACAGGGGGGCCAGCCCCAGCATTTT
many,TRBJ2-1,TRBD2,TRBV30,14,CAWSSRGGWNEQFF,TGTGCCTGGAGTTCCCGGGGGGGTTGGAATGAGCAGTTCTTC
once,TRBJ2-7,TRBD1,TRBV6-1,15,CASSLWTGGHYEQYF,TGTGCCAGCAGTCTATGGACAGGGGGCCACTACGAGCAGTACTTC
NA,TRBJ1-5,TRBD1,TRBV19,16,CASSRQGRYSNQPQHF,TGTGCCAGTAGCAGACAGGGACGTTATAGCAATCAGCCCCAGCATTTT
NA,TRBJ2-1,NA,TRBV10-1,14,CASGAGSSYNEQFF,TGCGCCAGCGGGGCAGGTAGCTCCTACAATGAGCAGTTCTTC
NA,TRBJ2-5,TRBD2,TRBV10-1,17,CASSDSGLAAGGETQYF,TGCGCCAGCAGTGACTCGGGACTAGCAGCGGGGGGTGAGACCCAGTACTTC
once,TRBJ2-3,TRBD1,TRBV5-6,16,CASSLGQGAGTDTQYF,TGTGCCAGCAGCCTGGGACAGGGGGCGGGCACAGATACGCAGTATTTT
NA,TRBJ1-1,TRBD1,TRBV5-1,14,CASSSDRGQTEAFF,TGCGCCAGCAGCTCGGACAGGGGGCAGACTGAAGCTTTCTTT
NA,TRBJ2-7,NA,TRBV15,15,CATSRERQATYEQYF,TGTGCCACCAGCAGAGAAAGACAGGCAACCTACGAGCAGTACTTC
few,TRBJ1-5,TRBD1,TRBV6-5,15,CASRSGTGGVQPQHF,TGTGCCAGCAGATCCGGGACAGGGGGTGTTCAGCCCCAGCATTTT
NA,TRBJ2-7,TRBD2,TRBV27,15,CASRFSGGATYEQYF,TGTGCCAGCAGGTTTAGCGGGGGAGCTACCTACGAGCAGTACTTC
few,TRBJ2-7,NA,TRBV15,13,CATSMGAGAYPHF,TGTGCCACCAGCATGGGGGCAGGGGCCTACCCTCACTTC
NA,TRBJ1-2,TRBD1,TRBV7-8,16,CASSQTGTGDLYGYTF,TGTGCCAGCAGCCAAACCGGGACAGGGGATCTTTATGGCTACACCTTC
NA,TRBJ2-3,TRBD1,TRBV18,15,CASSPDRPYADTQYF,TGTGCCAGCTCACCGGACAGGCCCTATGCAGATACGCAGTATTTT
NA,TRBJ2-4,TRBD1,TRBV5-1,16,CASSLGDREGKNIQYF,TGCGCCAGCAGCTTGGGGGACAGGGAGGGCAAAAACATTCAGTACTTC
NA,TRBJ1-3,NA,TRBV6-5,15,CASSYGSAPGNTIYF,TGTGCCAGCAGTTACGGTTCTGCGCCGGGAAACACCATATATTTT
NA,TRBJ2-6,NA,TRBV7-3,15,CASSLSYSGANVLTF,TGTGCCAGCAGCTTATCTTACTCTGGGGCCAACGTCCTGACTTTC
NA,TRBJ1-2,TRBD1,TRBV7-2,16,CASSLGGQGAARGYTF,TGTGCCAGCAGCTTAGGAGGACAGGGGGCCGCTAGGGGCTACACCTTC
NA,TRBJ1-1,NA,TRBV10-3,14,CAIRASRENTEAFF,TGTGCCATCAGGGCCAGCAGGGAGAACACTGAAGCTTTCTTT
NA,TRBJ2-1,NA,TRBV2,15,CASSYRASSYNEQFF,TGTGCCAGCAGTTACAGGGCTAGCTCCTACAATGAGCAGTTCTTC
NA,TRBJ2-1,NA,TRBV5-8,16,CASSVLGQGGDNEQFF,TGTGCCAGCAGCGTGCTAGGACAGGGAGGGGACAATGAGCAGTTCTTC
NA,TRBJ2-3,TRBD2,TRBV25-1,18,CASSESGTSGGPADTQYF,TGTGCCAGCAGTGAATCGGGAACTAGCGGGGGCCCCGCAGATACGCAGTATTTT
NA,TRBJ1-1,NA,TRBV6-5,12,CAGRGEGTEAFF,TGTGCCGGGCGGGGGGAAGGCACTGAAGCTTTCTTT
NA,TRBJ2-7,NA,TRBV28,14,CASSLRGPTYEQYF,TGTGCCAGCAGTTTAAGGGGTCCTACCTACGAGCAGTACTTC
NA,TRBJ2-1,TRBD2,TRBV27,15,CASREAGGPGNEQFF,TGTGCCAGCAGGGAAGCGGGGGGGCCGGGCAATGAGCAGTTCTTC
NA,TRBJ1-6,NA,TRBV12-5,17,CASGTQYSGDTHSPLHF,TGTGCTAGTGGGACCCAGTACAGCGGGGACACCCATTCACCCCTCCACTTT
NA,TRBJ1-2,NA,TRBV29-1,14,CSVEETGTLDGYTF,TGCAGCGTTGAGGAGACCGGGACACTTGATGGCTACACCTTC
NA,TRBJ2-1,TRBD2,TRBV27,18,CASSLGTSGGNSYNEQFF,TGTGCCAGCAGTTTAGGGACTAGCGGGGGGAACTCCTACAATGAGCAGTTCTTC
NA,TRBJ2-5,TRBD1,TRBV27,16,CASSLLRDRQQETQYF,TGTGCCAGCAGTCTCCTCCGGGACAGACAGCAAGAGACCCAGTACTTC
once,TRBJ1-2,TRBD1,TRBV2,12,CASRGQDYGYTF,TGTGCCAGCAGGGGACAGGACTATGGCTACACCTTC
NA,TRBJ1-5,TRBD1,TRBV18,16,CASSPRAGGGNQPQHF,TGTGCCAGCTCACCACGCGCAGGGGGCGGCAATCAGCCCCAGCATTTT
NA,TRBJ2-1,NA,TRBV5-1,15,CASSKTSYPYNEQFF,TGCGCCAGCAGCAAAACTAGCTACCCCTACAATGAGCAGTTCTTC
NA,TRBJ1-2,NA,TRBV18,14,CASSPPGELYGYTF,TGTGCCAGCTCACCTCCAGGGGAACTCTATGGCTACACCTTC
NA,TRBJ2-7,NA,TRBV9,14,CASSPRWGEYEQYF,TGTGCCAGCAGCCCCCGCTGGGGGGAATACGAGCAGTACTTC
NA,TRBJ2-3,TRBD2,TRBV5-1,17,CASSPWTSGGKADTQYF,TGCGCCAGCAGCCCCTGGACTAGCGGGGGGAAGGCAGATACGCAGTATTTT
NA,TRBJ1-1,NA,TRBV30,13,CAWSVAGGATSFF,NA
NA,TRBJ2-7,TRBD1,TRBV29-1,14,CSVEWGGQGYEQYF,TGCAGCGTTGAATGGGGGGGACAGGGCTACGAGCAGTACTTC
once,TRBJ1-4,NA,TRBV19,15,CASSSLREFNEKLFF,TGTGCCAGCTCAAGTCTCCGGGAGTTTAATGAAAAACTGTTTTTT
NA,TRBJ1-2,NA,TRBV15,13,CATSRVGSGGYTF,TGTGCCACCAGCAGAGTCGGATCCGGGGGCTACACCTTC
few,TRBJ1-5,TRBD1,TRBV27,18,CASSPQGVRGWGNQPQHF,TGTGCCAGCAGTCCCCAGGGGGTTAGGGGATGGGGCAATCAGCCCCAGCATTTT
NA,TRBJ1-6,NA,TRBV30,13,CAWAGGDNSPLHF,TGTGCCTGGGCGGGTGGCGATAATTCACCCCTCCACTTT
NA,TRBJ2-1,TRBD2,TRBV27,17,CASSFRLGLAGLNEQFF,TGTGCCAGCAGTTTCCGGCTGGGACTAGCGGGACTCAATGAGCAGTTCTTC
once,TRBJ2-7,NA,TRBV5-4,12,CASSSRGNEQYF,TGTGCCAGCAGCTCCAGGGGTAACGAGCAGTACTTC